These 18 T cell receptor beta chains were sequenced from one sample in a study of neurological immune-mediated disorders. TCRdb itself ran the 5' RACE reads through MiXCR, one entry per CDR3 protein. Of 55,000 to 85,000 distinct CDR3 sequences in the sample, around 3% were seen once. The specimen was PBMCs. The receptors originated from a woman in her 50s with multiple sclerosis.

This clonotype was observed at least ten times. V usage is TRBV18 and J usage is TRBJ2-6; unclear D gene. Germline assignment: CDR1 KGHSH and CDR2 LQKENI. The germline V and J ends were trimmed by 5 bases and 2 bases, with 7 bases remaining between them. CDR3 size: 14 residues. CDR3 protein: CASSYGTGANVLTF. CDR3 nucleotides: TGTGCCAGCTCATATGGAACTGGGGCCAACGTCCTGACTTTC.

This clonotype has ten or more counts. The chain couples TRBV20-1 to TRBJ2-1, with TRBD2 as a possible D gene (6 bases). This CDR3 comprises 14 residues. V dropped 2 bases and J dropped 7 bases, with 15 bases sitting between them. Germline V gene sequence: CDR1 DFQATT, CDR2 SNEGSKA (reference sequence). For the CDR3, the DNA is TGCAGTGCTAGAACGGGACTGGCCCCTAATGAGCAGTTCTTC. Encoded protein: CSARTGLAPNEQFF.

Concerning this clonotype itself: A much bigger clone sits one base away, suggesting this may be a read error. This chain connects TRBV20-1 to TRBJ2-1, with D tentatively TRBD2 (6 bases). CDR1 and CDR2 from the germline V gene are DFQATT and SNEGSKA (reference sequence). The length of the CDR3 is 15 residues. Trimming took 0 bases from V and 3 from J, leaving 12 bases between them. The chain's CDR3 is CSARDLRGYYNEQFF. The CDR3 DNA is TGCAGTGCTAGAGATCTGCGGGGATACTACAATGAGCAGTTCTTC.

Ten or more counts support this clonotype. The rearrangement uses TRBV5-1 and TRBJ2-2, with unresolved D. The V gene's germline CDR1 is SGHRS and CDR2 YFSETQ. The CDR3 consists of 14 residues. V was shortened by 0 bases and J by 4 bases, with 7 bases between the two germline ends. The CDR3 reads CASSLVRLTGELFF. The CDR3, as DNA: TGCGCCAGCAGCTTGGTTCGCCTCACCGGGGAGCTGTTTTTT.

Notes on this clonotype: With a much larger clone just one base away, this may be a read error. This chain links TRBV20-1 with TRBJ2-7; TRBD1 matches 7 bases. The germline V gene encodes CDR1 DFQATT and CDR2 SNEGSKA (reference sequence). The CDR3 sequence is 15 residues long. J was trimmed by 7 bases and V by 5 bases; bases with no gene match: 17. CDR3 bases: TGCAGTGCTCCCAATCCCGGAAAGGGGGCCGGAGAGCAGTACGTC. Translating it yields CSAPNPGKGAGEQYV.

This clonotype was seen many times. V and J are TRBV20-1 and TRBJ2-1; 8 bases are shared with TRBD2. J was trimmed by 4 bases and V by 3 bases; bases with no gene match: 11. The V gene's germline CDR1 is DFQATT and CDR2 SNEGSKA (reference sequence). The CDR3 loop spans 16 amino acids. CDR3 amino acids: CSARPASGGRYNEQFF. CDR3 DNA: TGCAGTGCTAGGCCTGCGAGCGGGGGTCGGTACAATGAGCAGTTCTTC.

This clonotype occurred many times. In DNA, the CDR3 is TGCGCCAGCAGCTACAACAGTCGCGCTAATAACTATGGCTACACCTTC. Protein: CASSYNSRANNYGYTF. The chain is built from TRBV5-1 and TRBJ1-2; D gene unclear. From germline, CDR1 is SGHRS and CDR2 YFSETQ. V gave up 3 bases and J gave up 1 base, with 16 bases separating them. This CDR3 is 16 amino acids long.

This clonotype was recorded many times. Here the CDR3 DNA reads TGTGCCAGCAGCCCTACTAGCGGGAGGGCCCGGGAGCTGTTTTTT. Its protein product is CASSPTSGRARELFF. V and J are TRBV11-3 and TRBJ2-2; TRBD2 matches at 13 bases. Trimming took 5 bases from V and 9 from J; bases not matched to a gene: 6. This CDR3 has 15 residues. The germline gives CDR1 SGHNT, CDR2 YENEEA.

There are many counts of this clonotype. This rearrangement joins TRBV5-1 to TRBJ2-1; TRBD2 matches at 8 bases. In germline, CDR1 is SGHRS, CDR2 YFSETQ. The trim removed 7 bases at V and 7 bases at J, leaving 10 bases unmatched. This CDR3 region has 14 residues. The CDR3 region is CASSDGGGRNEQFF. CDR3 nucleotide sequence: TGCGCCAGCTCCGACGGCGGGGGGAGGAATGAGCAGTTCTTC.

The table lists this clonotype with many counts. This sequence joins TRBV20-1 and TRBJ2-5; D is uncertain. This CDR3 spans 13 amino acids. CDR1 is DFQATT, CDR2 SNEGSKA, per germline (reference sequence). The germline V and J ends were trimmed by 1 base and 4 bases, with 10 bases remaining between them. The CDR3 is CSARAGWGETQYF. The CDR3 bases are TGCAGTGCTAGAGCAGGTTGGGGAGAGACCCAGTACTTC.

This clonotype counts as medium-sized. The rearrangement links TRBV20-1 to TRBJ2-3; D may be TRBD1 or TRBD2 (5 bases each). Trimming shortened V by 0 bases and J by 3 bases, and 13 bases separated the two germline ends. Germline values: CDR1 DFQATT, CDR2 SNEGSKA (reference sequence). CDR3 size: 15 residues. In nucleotides, the CDR3 is TGCAGTGCTAGAGATGGGGGTGAGGGGACAGATACGCAGTATTTT. Residues: CSARDGGEGTDTQYF.

Ten or more counts support this clonotype. J is TRBJ2-3 and V is TRBV5-1, with D maybe TRBD1 (5 bases). V was clipped by 3 bases and J by 2 bases, with 10 bases between them. Looked up from germline, CDR1 is SGHRS and CDR2 is YFSETQ. The CDR3 totals 14 residues. The CDR3 sequence is CASSWLQVTDTQYF. For the CDR3, the DNA is TGCGCCAGCAGCTGGCTACAGGTCACAGATACGCAGTATTTT.

The table lists this clonotype with many counts. In DNA form, the CDR3 reads TGTGCCAGCAGTTTTGTGGGGAGTGGCTACACCTTC. Amino acid sequence: CASSFVGSGYTF. J is TRBJ1-2 and V is TRBV28; no reliable D call. Germline V gene lookup returns CDR1 MDHEN and CDR2 SYDVKM. The CDR3 loop spans 12 amino acids. Trimming left V 3 bases short and J 7 bases short, with 9 bases between.

This clonotype was recorded many times. The chain combines TRBV4-3 with TRBJ1-3; perhaps TRBD1 as D (6 bases). V lost 2 bases and J lost 0, with 8 bases in between. The CDR3 loop spans 15 amino acids. Per the germline V gene, CDR1 is LGHNA and CDR2 is YSLEER. The DNA for the CDR3 is TGCGCCAGCAGCCAAACGACAGGCTCTGGAAACACCATATATTTT. Protein: CASSQTTGSGNTIYF.

This clonotype came up many times. J is TRBJ2-7 and V is TRBV5-4, with D possibly matching TRBD2 (6 bases). Per germline, CDR1 SGHNT and CDR2 YYREEE (reference sequence). Trimming cost V 0 bases and J 7 bases, with 17 bases left between them. This CDR3 is built from 15 residues. CDR3 sequence reads: CASSLVVGSKWEQYF. DNA of the CDR3: TGTGCCAGCAGCTTGGTGGTCGGGAGTAAGTGGGAGCAGTACTTC. The whole variable domain, filled in from reference TRBV5-4 and TRBJ2-7, reads ETGVTQSPTHLIKTRGQQVTLRCSSQSGHNTVSWYQQALGQGPQFIFQYYREEENGRGNFPPRFSGLQFPNYSSELNVNALELDDSALYLCASSLVVGSKWEQYFGPGTRLTVT.

This clonotype came up many times. The V gene is TRBV20-1, the J gene TRBJ2-7; 10 positions agree with TRBD2. After removal of 3 bases from V and 2 bases from J, the junction contained 4 bases not matched to a gene. Germline V gene sequence: CDR1 DFQATT, CDR2 SNEGSKA (reference sequence). The CDR3 has 14 amino acids. This CDR3 reads CSASKLAGTYEQYV. DNA of the CDR3: TGCAGTGCTAGTAAACTAGCGGGGACCTACGAGCAGTACGTC.

This clonotype was seen ten or more times. The chain combines TRBV6-5 with TRBJ2-7; 9 bases are a match to TRBD1. The germline V gene has CDR1 MNHEY and CDR2 SVGAGI. V trimming: 2 bases; J trimming: 6 bases; junction bases outside the gene matches: 8. This CDR3 contains 15 residues. The CDR3 protein is CASSYATGQGFEQYF. The CDR3 DNA follows: TGTGCCAGCAGTTACGCCACGGGACAGGGTTTCGAGCAGTACTTC.

In this sample, this clonotype turned up many times. The V and J genes are TRBV5-1 and TRBJ2-3, with TRBD2 matching over 8 bases. The V gene's germline CDR1 is SGHRS and CDR2 YFSETQ. CDR3 size: 13 residues. V was pared by 0 bases and J by 14 bases, with 8 bases of the junction left unmatched. The CDR3 here is CASSLALSGGLYF. For the CDR3, the DNA is TGCGCCAGCAGCTTGGCCCTTTCGGGAGGGTTGTATTTT.